This T cell receptor beta chain came from a study of CD8 T cells in ankylosing spondylitis. Study results and limitations: Blood of patients with ankylosing spondylitis appeared to be characterized by a TCR beta motif of eight highly homologous variants. Disease-linked clones reportedly concentrated significantly in matched ankylosing spondylitis synovial fluid. Certain motif variants had earlier been reported in reactive arthritis synovial fluid and blood.

There are a few counts of this clonotype. The antigen is undetermined. By quantitative 5'-RACE with molecular barcodes, the TCR beta libraries were made. TCRdb called the 5' RACE reads again in MiXCR, with one record for every CDR3 protein. The data show roughly 220,000 distinct CDR3 sequences, with around 18% seen just once and under 45% held by the top ten. The CDR3 is 15 residues long. V was trimmed by 0 bases and J by 1 base, leaving 8 bases between them. CDR1 and CDR2 (germline): SGHDT, YYEEEE. This chain links TRBV5-6 with TRBJ2-1; D is uncertain. This clonotype originated in a male donor with ankylosing spondylitis. The sample consisted of blood, either unsorted or a sorted T cell fraction (not recorded which). The CDR3 region is CASSLAAPSYNEQFF. For the CDR3, the DNA is TGTGCCAGCAGCTTGGCAGCGCCTTCCTACAATGAGCAGTTCTTC.